This T cell receptor (beta chain) was profiled in a study of blood T cell repertoires in COVID-19. Across the study: Sites across the United States, Italy and Spain contributed samples from acute and convalescent COVID-19. T cells, B-cell-depleted T cells, or PBMCs provided the cDNA or gDNA that served as material.

Methods used by the authors: Nucleated cell number was recorded as an estimate derived from reference gene primer amplification. Only in-frame clones appear in the TCRdb table, and some are missing; sequencing was by immunoSEQ multiplex PCR. That table is the source of V, J and clone size, and D and trimming were worked out from the DNA. The table records about 160,000 clones, around 82% of them present only once. With V trimmed by 4 bases and J by 8 bases, 5 bases remained unmatched. The CDR3 covers 14 residues. Germline CDR1 and CDR2: SGHAT and FQDESV (reference sequence). Source material: peripheral blood. V usage is TRBV11-1 and J usage is TRBJ2-1; 10 nucleotides agree with TRBD1. This receptor was identified in a woman older than 75 with active or convalescent COVID-19. This CDR3 is CASSWDRGMHEQFF. The CDR3 DNA is TGTGCCAGCAGCTGGGACAGGGGTATGCATGAGCAGTTCTTC.